The rows below give T cell receptor beta chains drawn from one sample of a study of OX40 agonist ivuxolimab in advanced cancers. Clones were sequenced by immunoSEQ multiplex PCR, and TCRdb holds only the in-frame ones, with some missing. The sample has 100,000 or so clones; about nine tenths are singletons. Sequenced material: CD4+ or CD8+ T cells sorted from blood, taken in a trial of the OX40 agonist ivuxolimab. The receptors were gathered from an adult with an advanced solid tumor such as melanoma, head and neck, liver or kidney cancer. Each CDR3 is given with its conserved first and last residue. D genes are given only for firm matches. Size tells how often a clone was seen (once, few, many) or the class of an expanded clone, and some rows leave it out.

size: NA
V: TRBV5-4
D: TRBD2
J: TRBJ2-2
CDR3: CASSSPRGGFQTGELFF
DNA: TGTGCCAGCAGCTCACCTCGGGGGGGGTTTCAGACCGGGGAGCTGTTTTTT

size: NA
V: TRBV7-3
D: NA
J: TRBJ2-1
CDR3: CASSLRGSSYNEQFF
DNA: TGTGCCAGCAGCTTAAGGGGGAGCTCCTACAATGAGCAGTTCTTC

size: NA
V: TRBV7-2
D: TRBD2
J: TRBJ2-5
CDR3: CASSWYLAGGGKYF
DNA: TGTGCCAGCAGCTGGTATTTAGCGGGAGGGGGGAAGTACTTC

size: NA
V: TRBV4-2
D: NA
J: TRBJ2-1
CDR3: CASSQDTRGEQFF
DNA: TGTGCCAGCAGCCAAGATACCCGGGGTGAGCAGTTCTTC

size: NA
V: TRBV19
D: TRBD1
J: TRBJ1-5
CDR3: CASSGQGGNQPQHF
DNA: TGTGCCAGTAGTGGACAGGGCGGGAATCAGCCCCAGCATTTT

size: NA
V: TRBV30
D: TRBD2
J: TRBJ2-1
CDR3: CAWSLAGTSGTSSSYNEQFF
DNA: TGTGCCTGGAGTTTGGCCGGGACTAGCGGGACTTCGAGCTCCTACAATGAGCAGTTCTTC

size: once
V: TRBV6-7
D: TRBD2
J: TRBJ2-7
CDR3: CASTEIGPKTSGLEQYF
DNA: TGTGCCAGCACTGAGATCGGGCCTAAAACTAGCGGGCTCGAGCAGTACTTC

size: NA
V: TRBV2
D: NA
J: TRBJ1-1
CDR3: CASSIGRGNTEAFF
DNA: TGTGCCAGCAGTATTGGGAGGGGGAACACTGAAGCTTTCTTT

size: NA
V: TRBV29-1
D: NA
J: TRBJ2-3
CDR3: CSFGFSKGIDTQYF
DNA: TGCAGCTTCGGGTTTTCGAAGGGAATAGATACGCAGTATTTT

size: NA
V: TRBV12-5
D: NA
J: TRBJ2-6
CDR3: CASGYRVTGANVLTF
DNA: TGTGCTAGTGGTTACAGGGTAACTGGGGCCAACGTCCTGACTTTC

size: NA
V: TRBV9
D: TRBD1
J: TRBJ1-2
CDR3: CASSRDSLSYGYTF
DNA: TGTGCCAGCAGCCGGGACAGCCTATCCTATGGCTACACCTTC